This T cell receptor (beta chain) emerged from a study of cytomegalovirus exposure and HLA in healthy donors. As for the study in general: The 90 to 150 validation repertoires were produced on the same platform as the 550 to 750 repertoires of the first cohort. This was reported in a later analysis.

With regard to this clone: The antigen is not known.

Whole-study results and caveats: Investigators reported 150 to 200 TCR beta chains as tied to cytomegalovirus. The TCR clusters that emerged in the first cohort tended, a later analysis found, to co-occur in the 120 or so validation repertoires.

The donors belonged to the approximately 120-subject validation cohort, separate from the 666-subject first cohort. CDR3 size: 13 residues. Trimming took 1 base from V and 7 from J; bases not matched to a gene: 4. Germline lookup yields CDR1 SGHVS and CDR2 FQNEAQ. Using immunoSEQ multiplex PCR, the repertoire was profiled, and TCRdb retains in-frame clones only, with some absent. Of over 150,000 clones listed, roughly four fifths are singletons. This clonotype originated in a woman under 30 in good health and CMV-seropositive. This rearrangement joins TRBV7-8 to TRBJ2-7, with 7 bases that match TRBD1. Sequenced: PBMCs. The CDR3 coding sequence is TGTGCCAGCAGCTTAGGGGACAGTCAGGAGCAGTACTTC. Translating it yields CASSLGDSQEQYF. The entire variable domain, with the rest obtained from reference TRBV7-8 and TRBJ2-7, is as follows: GAGVSQSPRYKVAKRGQDVALRCDPISGHVSLFWYQQALGQGPEFLTYFQNEAQLDKSGLPSDRFFAERPEGSVSTLKIQRTQQEDSAVYLCASSLGDSQEQYFGPGTRLTVT.